This T cell receptor beta chain was identified during a study of spatial heterogeneity in lung cancer. From the 5' RACE reads, TCRdb called clonotypes with MiXCR, one entry per CDR3 protein. The table shows about 85,000 distinct CDR3 sequences, with 15% to 20% occurring only once. This clonotype was seen a single time. V was trimmed by 6 bases and J by 6 bases, leaving 23 bases between them. Germline V CDR1 and CDR2: DFQATT, SNEGSKA (reference sequence). The CDR3 extends over 15 amino acids. Indicated time point: sample taken at primary tumor resection. Frozen PBMC, nontumor lung or tumor provided whole RNA, which was sequenced unsorted.

The chain has TRBV20-1 and TRBJ1-1, with D possibly matching TRBD1 (5 bases). The receptor was isolated from a male donor with early-stage non-small cell lung cancer. Here the sequenced sample was PBMCs, taken at surgery. This chain's CDR3 is CSAPVAEGRGAEAFF. The CDR3 bases are TGCAGTGCCCCGGTGGCGGAAGGGAGGGGAGCTGAAGCTTTCTTT.